A single TCR beta chain is shown here with its context. Trimming took 2 bases from V and 0 from J, leaving 5 bases between them. CDR1 and CDR2 (germline): GTSNPN, SVGIG (reference sequence). This CDR3 comprises 13 residues. This sample is part of a study of OX40 agonist ivuxolimab in advanced cancers. Study-wide context: Administration of intravenous ivuxolimab to patients occurred every 2 weeks at 0.01 to 10 mg/kg. A history of anti-PD-1, anti-PD-L1 or anti-CTLA-4 therapy was acceptable, and 30% to 45% had some.

Autoimmune disease history or systemic immunosuppression led to patient exclusion. Sequencing used immunoSEQ multiplex PCR; TCRdb keeps in-frame clones, though not all of them. The table records 55,000 to 70,000 clones, about 82% of them present only once. This TCR was recovered from an adult with an advanced solid tumor such as melanoma, head and neck, liver or kidney cancer. V usage is TRBV30 and J usage is TRBJ1-5; D unresolved. The source was CD4+ or CD8+ T cells sorted from blood, collected in a trial of the OX40 agonist ivuxolimab. This CDR3 is CAWSPSSNQPQHF. CDR3 DNA: TGTGCCTGGAGTCCCAGTAGCAATCAGCCCCAGCATTTT.